This T cell receptor (beta chain) is drawn from a study of glioma-infiltrating T cells (dated by TCRdb to the mid-2010s). Some background on the complete study: The study sequenced TCR alpha- and beta-chain repertoires from glioma tissue, from non-neoplastic brain tissue and from matched peripheral blood mononuclear cells. Three low-grade glioma patients, under ten primary glioblastoma patients and three non-glioma patients contributing non-neoplastic brain tissue were included in the paired cohort. To measure divergence between tissue and blood T-cell populations, each tissue-infiltrating repertoire was compared with the peripheral blood repertoire of the same patient. Study-wide conclusions, independent of this receptor: VJ-independent divergence between tissue and blood was found to be below expectation in non-neoplastic patients but above expectation in all gliomas, particularly low-grade gliomas. Group comparisons were based on small numbers of patients: three non-neoplastic, three low-grade glioma and roughly 8 glioblastoma patients. Very few CDR3 sequences were shared between tissue and blood, attributed to high CDR3 diversity and limited sampling.

In this sample, this clonotype turned up many times. Which antigen it targets is not known. Base qualities are not recorded, but no much larger clone differs from it by a single base. The germline V gene gives CDR1 as MDHEN and CDR2 as SYDVKM. Trimming costs V 4 bases and J 1 base, and their ends lie 6 bases apart. There are 13 amino acids in the CDR3, from cysteine to phenylalanine inclusive. Kept here is only the CDR3 DNA, which spans 39 bases and is read in frame from base 1. TCR alpha and beta CDR3 regions were amplified with the iRepertoire nested amplicon-rescue multiplex PCR (arm-PCR) platform from RNA. For one-step reverse transcription and amplification, roughly 100-450 ng of tissue mRNA or PBMC total RNA was used as input. After bead purification, a secondary multiplex PCR added Illumina adapters, and libraries were gel-purified between 200 and 400 bp. Internal 6-nucleotide barcodes were carried by the libraries and were used for demultiplexing. Libraries were sequenced on an Illumina MiSeq with 2x220 or 2x250 nucleotide paired-end reads. In the source study's methods: FLASH 1.2.11 was used to merge paired reads, and BWA-MEM then aligned the reads to the GRCh37 human genome before TRA and TRB reads were extracted. An IMGT-derived reference of cassette sequences and CDR3 motifs, with pseudogenes included, was used for V and J assignment. Reads were translated in three frames, and productive CDR3s were defined by a C…FGXG motif without stop codons. Unique combinations of V-J cassette pair and CDR3 amino acid sequence were defined as clonotypes. Reads were filtered by Hamming distance, thresholded by each sample's sequence error rate in mapped regions. The public reads were reanalyzed by TCRdb: fastp trimming at Q25, MiXCR alignment, in-frame beta chains only. Rows with one shared CDR3 protein collapse into an entry with the most common genes and DNA. The V and J calls shown here were made by TCRdb, not taken from the authors' results. In this sample the table shows about 130,000 distinct CDR3 sequences, approximately 24% of which occur a single time. Clones ranked in the top ten supply 27% of the sample.

The specimen was glioma tissue, nonneoplastic brain tissue, or PBMCs (not recorded which). The TCR comes from a human donor with low-grade glioma or glioblastoma, undergoing nonglioma brain surgery, or in good health (not recorded which). The chain joins TRBV28 to TRBJ2-3; the D gene could be TRBD1 or TRBD2, each one agreeing over 5 bases. The CDR3: CASSSGRTDTQYF. The DNA sequence reads TGTGCCAGCAGTTCGGGACGCACAGATACGCAGTATTTT.